This T cell receptor beta chain derives from a study of cytomegalovirus exposure and HLA in healthy donors. In this sample, this clone turned up once. As yet, its antigen is unknown. CDR3 length: 19 amino acids. Losses at the gene ends were 4 bases for V and 0 bases for J; bases not matched to a gene: 17. Germline V gene sequence: CDR1 LGHNA, CDR2 YNFKEQ. The PCR had 60 Vbeta and 13 Jbeta primers. Clones were read by immunoSEQ multiplex PCR, and TCRdb kept only the in-frame ones, dropping some. The sample has 130,000 or so clones, about 83% seen once. Notes on the study in general: Later analysis placed DRB1 highest and HLA-C lowest in TCR association rates, which differed by HLA locus.

The rearrangement joins TRBV4-2 to TRBJ1-1; 7 bases agree with TRBD1. The material sequenced was PBMCs. The clonotype was recovered from a man aged 25 to 40 in good health and CMV-seronegative. The CDR3 DNA is TGTGCCAGCAGCCCTCACCGGGACACAGGGGAAGCCATGAACACTGAAGCTTTCTTT. Translating it yields CASSPHRDTGEAMNTEAFF.